This T cell receptor beta chain was captured by sequencing in a study of beta chain features in type 1 diabetes. General study findings and limits: A definitive answer on HLA type influencing TCRB rearrangement was not reached here.

Concerning this clone itself: Its antigen is undetermined.

This CDR3 is 15 amino acids long. The germline V gene encodes CDR1 MNHEY and CDR2 SMNVEV (reference sequence). J lost 0 bases, V lost 5 bases, and 4 bases had no gene match. Expressed TCRB transcripts were sequenced because the isolated RNA had all been reverse transcribed beforehand. Data came from immunoSEQ multiplex PCR; TCRdb stores just in-frame clones and leaves some out. The sample has 110,000 or so clones; approximately 39% are singletons. The sequence was obtained from a woman between 18 and 29 years old in good health. Specimen: stem cell memory CD4+ T cells from blood. The chain uses TRBV27 and TRBJ2-1, with TRBD2 identical over 7 bases. Here the CDR3 reads CASSRTSHSYNEQFF. The CDR3 DNA reads as TGTGCCAGCAGTAGGACTAGTCACTCCTACAATGAGCAGTTCTTC.